This record looks at one T cell receptor beta chain sequence and its context. This entry belongs to a study of cytomegalovirus exposure and HLA in healthy donors. The PCR was carried out with 60 Vbeta primers and 13 Jbeta primers. Assay: immunoSEQ multiplex PCR; the TCRdb copy retains only in-frame clones and omits some. The data show about 130,000 clones, around 85% seen once. Trimming pared 5 bases from V and 1 base from J, leaving 17 bases between. The germline V gene encodes CDR1 SGHVS and CDR2 FQNEAQ. This CDR3 comprises 16 residues. The chain couples TRBV7-8 to TRBJ1-1; weak D call: TRBD1 (5 bases). The TCR originated in a woman aged 30 to 39 in good health and CMV-seropositive. Sample: PBMCs. The CDR3 is CASSDGRWGSNTEAFF. The DNA of the CDR3 is TGTGCCAGCAGCGACGGGAGGTGGGGGTCGAACACTGAAGCTTTCTTT.